This T cell receptor (beta chain) comes out of a study of long-term antiretroviral therapy in people with HIV. Study conclusions and caveats: ART adherence was not documented, and neither viral resistance nor therapy changes had any data.

CDR1 is SNHLY, CDR2 FYNNEI, per germline. V was pared by 6 bases and J by 2 bases, with 4 bases of the junction left unmatched. CDR3 length: 14 amino acids. On this clone itself: The antigen remains undetermined. The same CDR3 arises from other DNA sequences in this sample as well.

Sequencing relied on immunoSEQ assay v3.0, run at survey level. The data were produced by immunoSEQ multiplex PCR, yet TCRdb's version contains in-frame clones alone and is incomplete. The table lists more than 35,000 clones, approximately 94% of them singletons. The sequence derives from a woman aged 45 to 65 with HIV. This specimen was unsorted PBMCs, taken 4.1 years after starting antiretroviral therapy. V gene TRBV2 combines with J gene TRBJ1-2, with 9 bases matching TRBD1. The DNA for the CDR3 is TGTGCCAGCAGACACAGGGGGCAAAACTATGGCTACACCTTC. Its translation is CASRHRGQNYGYTF.